These 16 T cell receptor beta chains share one sample of origin, sequenced in a study of blood T cells in healthy people across ages. A second PCR, run for about 6 to 12 cycles, used a sample-barcoded 5' primer plus a J-beta primer mix. Via MiXCR, TCRdb re-called the 5' RACE reads, giving one row per CDR3 protein. The repertoire holds more than 650,000 distinct CDR3 sequences, with about 20% as singletons. Sample: blood. The receptors derive from a man in his 70s in good health.

The chain has TRBV7-2 and TRBJ2-3; 10 bases line up with TRBD2. V was clipped by 7 bases and J by 2 bases; unmatched bases: 9. The CDR3 covers 16 residues. Germline V lookup: CDR1 SGHTA, CDR2 FQGNSA. CDR3 residues: CASNSGLARYTDTQYF. As DNA, the CDR3 is TGTGCCAGCAACTCGGGACTAGCGCGATACACAGATACGCAGTATTTT.

The genes are TRBV7-9 and TRBJ1-2; D is uncertain. The CDR3 runs to 14 residues. V lost 1 base and J 8 bases, leaving 14 bases between the germline ends. Germline V CDR1 and CDR2: SEHNR, FQNEAQ (reference sequence). DNA of the CDR3: TGTGCCAGCAGCTTAGGAGGCCCGGTGAGAGGCTACACCTTC. Translating it yields CASSLGGPVRGYTF.

V gene TRBV7-9 combines with J gene TRBJ2-5; D is unclear. The CDR3 has 14 residues. V was cut by 5 bases and J by 5 bases, with 15 bases left in between. The germline V gene has CDR1 SEHNR and CDR2 FQNEAQ (reference sequence). CDR3 DNA: TGTGCCAGCAGCCCCGGTGTGGTGAGGGAGACCCAGTACTTC. Its protein product is CASSPGVVRETQYF. Combining the CDR3 with reference TRBV7-9 and TRBJ2-5 gives the whole variable domain DTGVSQNPRHKITKRGQNVTFRCDPISEHNRLYWYRQTLGQGPEFLTYFQNEAQLEKSRLLSDRFSAERPKGSFSTLEIQRTEQGDSAMYLCASSPGVVRETQYFGPGTRLLVL.

The chain carries TRBV5-1 and TRBJ1-1; D is unclear. With 2 bases removed from V and 6 bases from J, the gap between germline ends came to 17 bases. The CDR3 length is 15 residues. In germline, CDR1 is SGHRS, CDR2 YFSETQ. CDR3 nucleotides: TGCGCCAGCAGCTTAAATCCGCAAAGCCAGCCTGAAGCTTTCTTT. Its protein is CASSLNPQSQPEAFF. Supplemented by reference TRBV5-1 and TRBJ1-1, the full variable domain reads KAGVTQTPRYLIKTRGQQVTLSCSPISGHRSVSWYQQTPGQGLQFLFEYFSETQRNKGNFPGRFSGRQFSNSRSEMNVSTLELGDSALYLCASSLNPQSQPEAFFGQGTRLTVV.

The chain is built from TRBV27 and TRBJ2-5; TRBD1 matches 10 bases. V was clipped by 2 bases and J by 2 bases; unmatched bases: 2. CDR3 length equals 15 residues. Germline CDR1 MNHEY, CDR2 SMNVEV (reference sequence). CDR3 residues: CASSLGTGEQETQYF. The CDR3 DNA reads as TGTGCCAGCAGTTTAGGGACAGGGGAACAAGAGACCCAGTACTTC.

This clonotype has a handful of counts. The chain combines TRBV12-3 or TRBV12-4 with TRBJ2-1; no reliable D call. The CDR3 extends over 14 amino acids. The V end lost 1 base, the J end lost 6 bases, and 10 bases lay between the germline ends. CDR3 nucleotides: TGTGCCAGCAGTTTAGGGCTAGTAGCCAATGAGCAGTTCTTC. It codes for CASSLGLVANEQFF.

This clonotype was counted ten times or more. The chain is built from TRBV5-1 and TRBJ2-7, with D perhaps given as TRBD1 or TRBD2 (5 bases each). With 4 bases removed from V and 7 bases from J, the gap between germline ends came to 18 bases. CDR3 length: 14 residues. The V gene's germline CDR1 is SGHRS and CDR2 YFSETQ. CDR3 amino acids: CASSKDQGEREQYF. Written as DNA, the CDR3 is TGCGCCAGCAGCAAGGACCAGGGAGAGAGAGAGCAGTACTTC.

This clonotype was counted only a few times. The J gene is TRBJ2-1, the V gene TRBV7-9, with 10 bases fitting TRBD2. The CDR3 is 15 amino acids. Germline assignment: CDR1 SEHNR and CDR2 FQNEAQ (reference sequence). V trimming: 5 bases; J trimming: 3 bases; junction bases outside the gene matches: 4. The CDR3 loop reads CASSNSGRFYNEQFF. The DNA for the CDR3 is TGTGCCAGCAGCAATAGCGGGAGGTTCTACAATGAGCAGTTCTTC. The full variable domain, completed using reference TRBV7-9 and TRBJ2-1, is DTGVSQNPRHKITKRGQNVTFRCDPISEHNRLYWYRQTLGQGPEFLTYFQNEAQLEKSRLLSDRFSAERPKGSFSTLEIQRTEQGDSAMYLCASSNSGRFYNEQFFGPGTRLTVL.

This clonotype came up many times. The rearrangement uses TRBV29-1 and TRBJ1-2; a possible D gene is TRBD1 (6 bases). V lost 2 bases, J lost 5 bases, and 18 bases lay in between. CDR1 and CDR2 (germline): SQVTM, ANQGSEA. The CDR3 runs to 15 residues. Here the CDR3 reads CSVETGQGWGYGYTF. DNA of the CDR3: TGCAGCGTTGAAACGGGGCAGGGGTGGGGATATGGCTACACCTTC.

This sequence joins TRBV12-3 or TRBV12-4 and TRBJ1-1; D gene ambiguous. The V gene lost 7 bases and the J gene lost 5 bases, with 14 bases spanning the gap. CDR3 length equals 13 residues. The CDR3 loop is CASNVEFWTEAFF. CDR3 coding DNA: TGTGCCAGCAACGTGGAATTTTGGACTGAAGCTTTCTTT.

This clonotype was counted between two and nine times. V gene TRBV3-1 combines with J gene TRBJ2-2, with D maybe TRBD2 (5 bases). V was clipped by 4 bases and J by 4 bases, with 13 bases between them. The length of the CDR3 is 15 residues. In germline, CDR1 is LGHDT, CDR2 YNNKEL (reference sequence). This CDR3 is CASSRKTRGTGELFF. The CDR3 region has the DNA TGTGCCAGCAGCCGAAAGACTCGGGGCACCGGGGAGCTGTTTTTT.

The V gene is TRBV6-6, the J gene TRBJ1-1, with 7 positions matching TRBD1. CDR1 is MNHNY, CDR2 SVGAGI, per germline (reference sequence). This CDR3 region has 13 residues. V shed 6 bases, J shed 1 base, and the junction held 2 bases outside the gene matches. CDR3 sequence reads: CASRQGSNTEAFF. The CDR3 region has the DNA TGTGCCAGCAGACAGGGGTCGAACACTGAAGCTTTCTTT.

This clonotype turned up a few times. The rearrangement uses TRBV7-9 and TRBJ1-4; D is unclear. CDR1 is SEHNR and CDR2 is FQNEAQ in the germline V gene (reference sequence). Trimming took 1 base from V and 6 from J, leaving 12 bases between them. The CDR3 totals 15 residues. Here the CDR3 DNA reads TGTGCCAGCAGCTTAGACAATGATAGCTATGAAAAACTGTTTTTT. Translated, it gives CASSLDNDSYEKLFF.

V usage is TRBV7-2 and J usage is TRBJ2-4; no definite D call. This CDR3 spans 13 amino acids. The V and J ends lost 3 bases and 8 bases respectively, with 11 bases between them. In germline, CDR1 is SGHTA, CDR2 FQGNSA. The DNA of the CDR3 is TGTGCCAGCAGCTTCGCACTATGGGACATTCAGTACTTC. Encoded protein: CASSFALWDIQYF.

There are a few counts of this clonotype. This sequence joins TRBV29-1 and TRBJ1-1, with 7 nucleotides matching TRBD1. V shed 7 bases, J shed 4 bases, and the junction held 9 bases outside the gene matches. The CDR3 is 13 amino acids. In germline, CDR1 is SQVTM, CDR2 ANQGSEA. CDR3 sequence reads: CSAETGSVTEAFF. The DNA of the CDR3 is TGCAGCGCCGAGACAGGGTCGGTCACTGAAGCTTTCTTT.

V gene TRBV28 combines with J gene TRBJ2-5; D not certain. Trimming took 5 bases from V and 2 from J, leaving 12 bases between them. Germline values: CDR1 MDHEN, CDR2 SYDVKM. There are 14 residues in the CDR3. CDR3 nucleotides: TGTGCCAGCAGTCCAGCCTTCAAACAAGAGACCCAGTACTTC. It translates to CASSPAFKQETQYF.